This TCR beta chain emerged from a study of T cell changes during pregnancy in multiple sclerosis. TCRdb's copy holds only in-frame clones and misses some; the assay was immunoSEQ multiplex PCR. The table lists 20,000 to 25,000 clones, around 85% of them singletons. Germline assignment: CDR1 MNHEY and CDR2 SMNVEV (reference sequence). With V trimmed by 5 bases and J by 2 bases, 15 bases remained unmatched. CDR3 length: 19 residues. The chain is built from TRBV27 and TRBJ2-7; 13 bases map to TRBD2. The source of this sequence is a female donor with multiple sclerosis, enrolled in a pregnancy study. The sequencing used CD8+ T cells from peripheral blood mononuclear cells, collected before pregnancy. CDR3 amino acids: CASSRRPGLAGLEPYEQYF. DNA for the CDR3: TGTGCCAGCAGTCGCCGTCCGGGACTAGCGGGACTCGAACCCTACGAGCAGTACTTC.